This T cell receptor beta chain came from a study of T cells after posttransplantation cyclophosphamide. As to this clone: Antigen specificity is unknown.

Sampled 1 year posttransplant, controls received myeloablative marrow transplants, methotrexate and a calcineurin inhibitor. Here immunoSEQ multiplex PCR was the method, and the copy in TCRdb shows in-frame clones only, minus some. There are roughly 16,000 clones in the sample; more than 75% occur only once, and around 4% lies in the top ten. The study, taken as a whole, reports: Recipient CMV seropositivity and CMV reactivation strongly tracked TRB clonality.

There are 14 residues in the CDR3. Germline CDR1 and CDR2: MDHEN and SYDVKM. The V and J ends lost 5 bases and 2 bases respectively, with 12 bases between them. The sequencing here drew on PBMCs, taken after an allogeneic stem cell transplant with a calcineurin inhibitor and methotrexate. This TCR was sampled from a male patient aged 50 to 59 who received an allogeneic stem cell transplant from an unrelated donor, was CMV-positive, and had chronic GVHD only. Some T cells may have come from the graft donor. The rearrangement uses TRBV28 and TRBJ1-1; weak D call: TRBD1 (5 bases). For the CDR3, the DNA is TGTGCCAGCAGTCTTACGGGGGGAAACACTGAAGCTTTCTTT. Translation: CASSLTGGNTEAFF.